A selection of T cell receptor beta chains follows, all from one sample in a study of blood T cell repertoires in COVID-19. This table comes from immunoSEQ multiplex PCR, and its TCRdb copy is limited to in-frame clones, with some not included. The sample shows around 140,000 clones, 88% of them seen only once. Material for sequencing was peripheral blood. The receptors originated from a human donor with COVID-19, enrolled during active disease. The donor label of this sample is uncertain. CDR3s include the opening cysteine and the closing phenylalanine or tryptophan. Fields, in order: J gene, clone size, D gene, V gene, CDR3 protein, CDR3 DNA. A D gene is named only where the DNA matches it firmly. Clone size is not always given. Where it is, it says once, few, many or a class for expanded clones.

J: TRBJ1-6; size: NA; D: NA; V: TRBV6-5; CDR3: CASGSSYNSPLHF; DNA: TGTGCCAGCGGGAGCTCCTATAATTCACCCCTCCACTTT
J: TRBJ1-2; size: NA; D: NA; V: TRBV15; CDR3: CATSTIQGMDGYTF; DNA: TGTGCCACCAGCACCATACAGGGTATGGATGGCTACACCTTC
J: TRBJ1-1; size: NA; D: TRBD1; V: TRBV5-1; CDR3: CASSLGTGANTEAFF; DNA: TGCGCCAGCAGCTTGGGCACAGGGGCAAACACTGAAGCTTTCTTT
J: TRBJ1-2; size: NA; D: NA; V: TRBV6-2/TRBV6-3; CDR3: CASSYARSGHLNYGYTF; DNA: TGTGCCAGCAGTTACGCGAGATCGGGACACCTTAACTATGGCTACACCTTC
J: TRBJ2-5; size: NA; D: TRBD2; V: TRBV2; CDR3: CASRGISGRIQETQYF; DNA: TGTGCCAGCAGGGGCATTAGCGGGCGCATCCAAGAGACCCAGTACTTC
J: TRBJ2-7; size: NA; D: NA; V: TRBV5-4; CDR3: CASSTQGLPEQYF; DNA: TGTGCCAGCAGCACACAGGGTCTGCCCGAGCAGTACTTC
J: TRBJ1-4; size: few; D: TRBD1; V: TRBV19; CDR3: CASSTGDSTTNEKLFF; DNA: TGTGCCAGTAGTACCGGGGACAGCACAACTAATGAAAAACTGTTTTTT
J: TRBJ2-7; size: NA; D: TRBD1; V: TRBV4-2; CDR3: CASSPSGQGAYEQYF; DNA: TGTGCCAGCAGCCCCTCCGGGCAGGGGGCGTACGAGCAGTACTTC
J: TRBJ2-5; size: NA; D: TRBD2; V: TRBV7-6; CDR3: CASRAGLGEETQYF; DNA: TGTGCCAGCAGAGCGGGATTGGGTGAAGAGACCCAGTACTTC
J: TRBJ2-7; size: NA; D: TRBD1; V: TRBV30; CDR3: CAWSADRGTYEQYF; DNA: TGTGCCTGGAGTGCGGACAGGGGGACCTACGAGCAGTACTTC
J: TRBJ2-5; size: NA; D: NA; V: TRBV14; CDR3: CASSVRETQYF; DNA: TGTGCCAGCAGCGTCAGGGAGACCCAGTACTTC
J: TRBJ1-2; size: NA; D: TRBD1; V: TRBV6-5; CDR3: CASSFTGTVIYGYTF; DNA: TGTGCCAGCAGTTTTACCGGGACAGTCATCTATGGCTACACCTTC
J: TRBJ1-6; size: few; D: TRBD1; V: TRBV5-4; CDR3: CASSNLGTASDNSPLHF; DNA: TGTGCCAGCAGTAACCTAGGGACAGCCTCTGATAATTCACCCCTCCACTTT
J: TRBJ1-5; size: NA; D: NA; V: TRBV24-1; CDR3: CATSDQYSNQPQHF; DNA: TGTGCCACCAGCGATCAGTATAGCAATCAGCCCCAGCATTTT
J: TRBJ2-1; size: NA; D: TRBD2; V: TRBV3-1/TRBV3-2; CDR3: CASRRGLEDEQFF; DNA: TGTGCCAGCAGACGGGGACTAGAAGATGAGCAGTTCTTC
J: TRBJ2-3; size: NA; D: NA; V: TRBV4-1; CDR3: CASSQEGGELTDTQYF; DNA: TGCGCCAGCAGCCAAGAAGGCGGGGAGCTCACAGATACGCAGTATTTT
J: TRBJ1-4; size: NA; D: NA; V: TRBV6-1; CDR3: CASSEYQATNEKLFF; DNA: TGTGCCAGCAGTGAATACCAGGCAACTAATGAAAAACTGTTTTTT
J: TRBJ1-6; size: NA; D: NA; V: TRBV5-1; CDR3: CASSLTESPLHF; DNA: TGCGCCAGCAGCCTGACTGAGTCACCCCTCCACTTT
J: TRBJ1-5; size: NA; D: TRBD1; V: TRBV6-5; CDR3: CASSPGQTSNQPQHF; DNA: TGTGCCAGCTCTCCGGGACAGACGTCTAATCAGCCCCAGCATTTT
J: TRBJ2-1; size: NA; D: TRBD1; V: TRBV7-3; CDR3: CASSLTVTGGEQFF; DNA: TGTGCCAGCAGCTTAACGGTGACAGGGGGTGAGCAGTTCTTC
J: TRBJ2-2; size: NA; D: TRBD1; V: TRBV11-3; CDR3: CASSRRQGRAGELFF; DNA: TGTGCCAGCAGCCGCCGACAGGGGCGCGCCGGGGAGCTGTTTTTT
J: TRBJ2-1; size: NA; D: TRBD1; V: TRBV4-1; CDR3: CASSHPGQGAGEQFF; DNA: TGCGCCAGCAGCCACCCGGGACAGGGGGCAGGCGAGCAGTTCTTC
J: TRBJ2-7; size: NA; D: NA; V: TRBV4-1; CDR3: CASSQDGEAGSYEQYF; DNA: TGCGCCAGCAGCCAAGATGGGGAGGCCGGCTCCTACGAGCAGTACTTC
J: TRBJ1-5; size: NA; D: NA; V: TRBV2; CDR3: CASSAGLHQPQHF; DNA: TGTGCCAGCAGTGCAGGGTTGCATCAGCCCCAGCATTTT
J: TRBJ2-5; size: NA; D: TRBD1; V: TRBV15; CDR3: CATRRTGGAETQYF; DNA: TGTGCCACCAGAAGGACAGGGGGCGCGGAGACCCAGTACTTC
J: TRBJ1-4; size: NA; D: NA; V: TRBV27; CDR3: CASSPSVGGPVQLFF; DNA: TGTGCCAGCAGCCCCTCAGTGGGGGGGCCGGTCCAACTGTTTTTT
J: TRBJ2-7; size: NA; D: TRBD1; V: TRBV5-1; CDR3: CASSFTGGDGYEQYF; DNA: TGCGCCAGCAGCTTTACAGGGGGAGACGGCTACGAGCAGTACTTC
J: TRBJ1-5; size: NA; D: NA; V: TRBV18; CDR3: CASSPPGGGNQPQHF; DNA: TGTGCCAGCTCACCACCCGGCGGAGGCAATCAGCCCCAGCATTTT
J: TRBJ1-3; size: NA; D: NA; V: TRBV10-1; CDR3: CASSESPGSGNTIYF; DNA: TGCGCCAGCAGTGAGTCACCGGGCTCTGGAAACACCATATATTTT
J: TRBJ2-1; size: NA; D: TRBD1; V: TRBV19; CDR3: CASSVWALGKGADEQFF; DNA: TGTGCCAGTAGTGTCTGGGCCCTTGGGAAGGGGGCTGATGAGCAGTTCTTC
J: TRBJ1-5; size: NA; D: NA; V: TRBV19; CDR3: CASSIEGRLLGYENSNQPQHF; DNA: TGTGCCAGTAGTATTGAGGGTAGGCTTTTGGGTTATGAGAATAGCAATCAGCCCCAGCATTTT
J: TRBJ1-1; size: NA; D: TRBD1; V: TRBV5-4; CDR3: CASSTQGAVNTEAFF; DNA: TGTGCCAGCAGCACACAGGGGGCCGTGAACACTGAAGCTTTCTTT
J: TRBJ1-5; size: NA; D: TRBD1; V: TRBV18; CDR3: CASSPQDRGLGGNQPQHF; DNA: TGTGCCAGCTCACCACAGGACAGGGGGCTCGGTGGCAATCAGCCCCAGCATTTT
J: TRBJ1-1; size: NA; D: NA; V: TRBV30; CDR3: CAWSVGRQDTEAFF; DNA: TGTGCCTGGAGTGTGGGGCGACAGGACACTGAAGCTTTCTTT
J: TRBJ2-4; size: NA; D: TRBD1; V: TRBV5-1; CDR3: CASSLRTGGENIQYF; DNA: TGCGCCAGCAGCTTGCGGACAGGGGGGGAAAACATTCAGTACTTC
J: TRBJ1-2; size: NA; D: NA; V: TRBV7-9; CDR3: CASSVTQGYGYTF; DNA: TGTGCCAGCAGCGTAACACAGGGCTATGGCTACACCTTC
J: TRBJ2-5; size: NA; D: NA; V: TRBV4-1; CDR3: CASSQVGLARKETQYF; DNA: TGCGCCAGCAGCCAAGTTGGGCTAGCGCGAAAAGAGACCCAGTACTTC
J: TRBJ1-1; size: NA; D: NA; V: TRBV20-1; CDR3: CSAYYTEAFF; DNA: TGCAGTGCCTATTACACTGAAGCTTTCTTT
J: TRBJ2-3; size: NA; D: TRBD2; V: TRBV7-3; CDR3: CASSPGGQRGGADTQYF; DNA: TGTGCCAGCAGCCCCGGTGGTCAGCGGGGCGGGGCAGATACGCAGTATTTT
J: TRBJ2-3; size: NA; D: NA; V: TRBV7-9; CDR3: CASSPVRGRQPDTQYF; DNA: TGTGCCAGCAGCCCTGTGCGAGGGCGACAACCAGATACGCAGTATTTT
J: TRBJ1-2; size: few; D: TRBD1; V: TRBV12-3/TRBV12-4; CDR3: CASSRQGAYGYTF; DNA: TGTGCCAGCAGCAGACAGGGGGCCTATGGCTACACCTTC
J: TRBJ1-5; size: NA; D: TRBD1; V: TRBV11-3; CDR3: CASSLAGGRPIYSNQPQHF; DNA: TGTGCCAGCAGCTTAGCAGGGGGGAGACCTATTTATAGCAATCAGCCCCAGCATTTT
J: TRBJ2-6; size: NA; D: TRBD1; V: TRBV18; CDR3: CASSPNGQGAVGANVLTF; DNA: TGTGCCAGCTCACCAAACGGACAGGGGGCTGTCGGGGCCAACGTCCTGACTTTC
J: TRBJ2-3; size: NA; D: TRBD2; V: TRBV7-9; CDR3: CASSFTSGGSTDTQYF; DNA: TGTGCCAGCAGCTTTACTAGCGGGGGGAGCACAGATACGCAGTATTTT
J: TRBJ1-1; size: NA; D: NA; V: TRBV24-1; CDR3: CATSDADGDTEAFF; DNA: TGTGCCACCAGTGACGCCGACGGGGACACTGAAGCTTTCTTT
J: TRBJ2-5; size: few; D: TRBD2; V: TRBV6-5; CDR3: CASIEAGGQETQYF; DNA: TGTGCCAGCATCGAGGCGGGGGGGCAAGAGACCCAGTACTTC
J: TRBJ2-3; size: NA; D: NA; V: TRBV5-6; CDR3: CASSLGLTDTQYF; DNA: TGTGCCAGCAGCTTGGGACTCACAGATACGCAGTATTTT
J: TRBJ1-1; size: NA; D: NA; V: TRBV4-2; CDR3: CASSRPGDTEAFF; DNA: TGTGCCAGCAGCCGACCAGGGGACACTGAAGCTTTCTTT
J: TRBJ2-7; size: medium-sized; D: TRBD2; V: TRBV4-1; CDR3: CASSPQRGGYEQYF; DNA: TGCGCCAGCAGTCCACAGCGGGGGGGTTACGAGCAGTACTTC
J: TRBJ1-1; size: NA; D: TRBD1; V: TRBV5-1; CDR3: CASSWTGGKNTEAFF; DNA: TGCGCCAGCAGCTGGACAGGGGGTAAGAACACTGAAGCTTTCTTT
J: TRBJ2-1; size: NA; D: TRBD1; V: TRBV19; CDR3: CASSIGQGWVFF; DNA: TGTGCCAGTAGTATCGGACAGGGGTGGGTATTCTTC
J: TRBJ1-4; size: NA; D: NA; V: TRBV27; CDR3: CASREPGGEKLFF; DNA: TGTGCCAGCAGGGAGCCAGGAGGGGAAAAACTGTTTTTT
J: TRBJ1-6; size: NA; D: TRBD1; V: TRBV3-1/TRBV3-2; CDR3: CASSQEGTAHSPLHF; DNA: TGTGCCAGCAGCCAAGAAGGGACAGCGCATTCACCCCTCCACTTT
J: TRBJ1-2; size: NA; D: TRBD1; V: TRBV6-5; CDR3: CASSTTGNGYTF; DNA: TGTGCCAGCAGTACGACAGGGAATGGCTACACCTTC
J: TRBJ2-5; size: NA; D: TRBD1; V: TRBV18; CDR3: CASSPAGGQETQYF; DNA: TGTGCCAGCTCACCAGCAGGGGGTCAAGAGACCCAGTACTTC
J: TRBJ1-2; size: NA; D: TRBD1; V: TRBV9; CDR3: CASSGPDGQGNGYTF; DNA: TGTGCCAGCAGCGGACCGGACGGACAGGGAAATGGCTACACCTTC